The 23 T cell receptor beta chains below were found in one sample sequenced in a study of cytomegalovirus exposure and HLA in healthy donors. The method was immunoSEQ multiplex PCR; TCRdb's version includes in-frame clones alone and lacks a portion of them. The data hold about 280,000 clones, with around 86% observed a single time. Sequencing used PBMCs. The receptors derive from a woman aged 18-30 years in good health and CMV-seronegative.

The CDR3 loop reads CASSGTGLGGYTF. The CDR3 DNA is TGTGCCAGTAGTGGGACAGGCCTGGGTGGCTACACCTTC. The V call is TRBV19, the J call TRBJ1-2; 8 nucleotides agree with TRBD1. This CDR3 contains 13 residues. Germline V gene sequence: CDR1 LNHDA, CDR2 SQIVND (reference sequence). Trimming took 5 bases from V and 7 from J; bases not matched to a gene: 6.

The chain employs TRBV4-3 and TRBJ1-2; D possibly corresponds to TRBD1 (6 bases). The germline V gene has CDR1 LGHNA and CDR2 YSLEER. This CDR3 has 18 amino acids. V lost 6 bases and J 4 bases, leaving 27 bases between the germline ends. The CDR3 DNA follows: TGCGCCAGCAGACTTTCTTTTCCCGGGACATTAGATCTCTATGGCTACACCTTC. Amino acid sequence: CASRLSFPGTLDLYGYTF.

This chain joins TRBV7-2 and TRBJ2-1; D is uncertain. The V gene's germline CDR1 is SGHTA and CDR2 FQGNSA. The CDR3 loop spans 15 amino acids. V gave up 6 bases and J gave up 2 bases, with 14 bases separating them. The CDR3 nucleotides read TGTGCCAGCAGTCTAACCGGCAGGACCTACAATGAGCAGTTCTTC. Its protein product is CASSLTGRTYNEQFF.

This clone is a singleton in its sample. The J gene is TRBJ1-5, the V gene TRBV29-1; 7 bases fit TRBD1. Germline-derived CDR1 and CDR2 are SQVTM and ANQGSEA. The CDR3 spans 13 residues. V lost 4 bases and J lost 3; bases outside the gene matches: 3. The chain's CDR3 is CSVGTGPNQPQHF. DNA for the CDR3: TGCAGCGTTGGGACAGGACCCAATCAGCCCCAGCATTTT. Variable domain in full (rest from reference TRBV29-1 and TRBJ1-5): SAVISQKPSRDICQRGTSLTIQCQVDSQVTMMFWYRQQPGQSLTLIATANQGSEATYESGFVIDKFPISRPNLTFSTLTVSNMSPEDSSIYLCSVGTGPNQPQHFGDGTRLSIL.

This rearrangement joins TRBV19 to TRBJ2-7, with 12 bases that match TRBD1. The CDR3 spans 15 residues. J gave up 5 bases and V 3 bases, and 5 bases lay outside the gene matches. CDR1 and CDR2 from the germline V gene are LNHDA and SQIVND (reference sequence). The CDR3 sequence is CASSITGTGGNEQYF. For the CDR3, the DNA is TGTGCCAGTAGTATTACCGGGACAGGGGGCAACGAGCAGTACTTC.

This CDR3 is CASRETYSNQPQHF. In nucleotides, the CDR3 is TGTGCCAGCAGGGAGACTTATAGCAATCAGCCCCAGCATTTT. V and J are TRBV6-1 and TRBJ1-5; D gene uncertain. The CDR3 is 14 residues long. Germline V CDR1 and CDR2: MNHNS, SASEGT. Trimming stripped 6 bases from V and 0 bases from J, with 9 bases between.

Turning to this clone: The sample contains more than one DNA sequence encoding this CDR3. V usage is TRBV6-5 and J usage is TRBJ2-7; 10 bases fit TRBD1. Germline CDR1 reads MNHEY; CDR2 reads SVGAGI. The junction had 3 bases not matched to a gene; V was cut back by 2 bases and J by 5 bases. The CDR3 covers 14 residues. The CDR3 sequence is CASSYDRGLHEQYF. The DNA for the CDR3 is TGTGCCAGCAGTTACGACAGGGGGCTACACGAGCAGTACTTC.

This clone was detected only once. The rearrangement uses TRBV6-5 and TRBJ1-1, with TRBD1 identical over 8 bases. V dropped 4 bases and J dropped 10; count of bases not matched to a gene: 8. The V gene's germline CDR1 is MNHEY and CDR2 SVGAGI. There are 13 residues in the CDR3. The CDR3 sequence: CASSSGQGRRAFF. In nucleotides, the CDR3 is TGTGCCAGCAGTTCCGGACAGGGACGACGAGCTTTCTTT.

The V call is TRBV5-6, the J call TRBJ2-7; 7 nucleotides match TRBD2. The CDR3 has 19 residues. Germline V gene sequence: CDR1 SGHDT, CDR2 YYEEEE. The ends lost 0 bases at V and 7 bases at J; junction bases unmatched: 22. Here the CDR3 DNA reads TGTGCCAGCAGCTTGGTTCGAGACCTTGGCGGGAGTACTAATAAGGAGCAGTACTTC. This encodes CASSLVRDLGGSTNKEQYF. Full variable domain (remainder filled in from reference TRBV5-6 and TRBJ2-7): DAGVTQSPTHLIKTRGQQVTLRCSPKSGHDTVSWYQQALGQGPQFIFQYYEEEERQRGNFPDRFSGHQFPNYSSELNVNALLLGDSALYLCASSLVRDLGGSTNKEQYFGPGTRLTVT.

This clone occurred a few times. This chain connects TRBV30 to TRBJ1-5, with 7 bases aligning to TRBD1. V lost 3 bases, J lost 4 bases, and 3 bases stayed unmatched. This CDR3 spans 13 amino acids. The germline V gene has CDR1 GTSNPN and CDR2 SVGIG (reference sequence). The CDR3 reads CAWRLTGNQPQHF. The CDR3 bases are TGTGCCTGGAGGTTGACAGGGAATCAGCCCCAGCATTTT.

This clone was found once. V usage is TRBV7-2 and J usage is TRBJ2-1; 8 positions match TRBD2. This CDR3 has 19 residues. Germline loops: CDR1 SGHTA, CDR2 FQGNSA. The J segment lost 0 bases and the V segment lost 1 base, leaving 11 bases of the junction unmatched. The CDR3 DNA is TGTGCCAGCAGCTTAGTATGGGCGGGGGGACTAAGCTCCTACAATGAGCAGTTCTTC. Its protein is CASSLVWAGGLSSYNEQFF.

The chain has TRBV28 and TRBJ1-2; the D is unclear. V lost 3 bases and J lost 8, with 10 bases in between. Germline V gives CDR1 MDHEN, CDR2 SYDVKM. The CDR3 contains 12 residues. The chain's CDR3 is CASSFEGRGYTF. In nucleotides, the CDR3 is TGTGCCAGCAGTTTCGAGGGAAGAGGCTACACCTTC.

The DNA for the CDR3 is TGTGCCAGCAGCTTCCTAGGGGTTAAGGGCACTGAAGCTTTCTTT. Protein: CASSFLGVKGTEAFF. The gene calls are TRBV7-3 and TRBJ1-1; perhaps TRBD1 as D (5 bases). V was clipped by 3 bases and J by 4 bases, with 15 bases between them. CDR3 length equals 15 residues. In germline, CDR1 is SGHTA, CDR2 FQGTGA.

The rearrangement uses TRBV4-1 and TRBJ2-1; TRBD1 aligns across 9 bases. J was trimmed by 11 bases and V by 4 bases; bases with no gene match: 6. The CDR3 covers 13 residues. Germline lookup yields CDR1 MGHRA and CDR2 YSYEKL. DNA of the CDR3: TGCGCCAGCAGCCCATGGGGACAGGGCCAGCAGTTCTTC. Encoded protein: CASSPWGQGQQFF.

This chain uses TRBV5-1 with TRBJ2-5; 9 positions agree with TRBD2. V dropped 1 base and J dropped 4; count of bases not matched to a gene: 8. The CDR3 is made up of 16 amino acids. Germline V CDR1 and CDR2: SGHRS, YFSETQ. CDR3 sequence reads: CASSLNKAGGPETQYF. CDR3 coding DNA: TGCGCCAGCAGCTTGAATAAGGCGGGAGGGCCAGAGACCCAGTACTTC.

This rearrangement joins TRBV6-5 to TRBJ2-7; TRBD1 matches 7 bases. Germline assignment: CDR1 MNHEY and CDR2 SVGAGI. This CDR3 is built from 12 residues. The CDR3 is CVVRDRAYEQYF. The CDR3 DNA reads TGTGTCGTTCGGGACAGAGCTTACGAGCAGTACTTC.

In this sample, this clone turned up a few times. This chain uses TRBV7-2 with TRBJ1-6; 7 nucleotides align to TRBD1. The CDR3 covers 16 residues. Germline CDR1 reads SGHTA; CDR2 reads FQGNSA. V trimming: 5 bases; J trimming: 5 bases; junction bases outside the gene matches: 9. The CDR3 here is CASSPRRGRDNSPLHF. DNA of the CDR3: TGTGCCAGCAGCCCTCGGAGGGGGCGCGATAATTCACCCCTCCACTTT. Drawing the rest from reference TRBV7-2 and TRBJ1-6, the complete variable domain is GAGVSQSPSNKVTEKGKDVELRCDPISGHTALYWYRQSLGQGLEFLIYFQGNSAPDKSGLPSDRFSAERTGGSVSTLTIQRTQQEDSAVYLCASSPRRGRDNSPLHFGNGTRLTVT.

The chain recombines TRBV5-1 with TRBJ2-2, with 7 positions matching TRBD1. Germline V gene data show CDR1 as SGHRS and CDR2 as YFSETQ. This CDR3 has 15 amino acids. Germline trimming cut 3 bases from V and 3 bases from J; bases unmatched to any gene: 5. The CDR3 here is CASSSRQGYTGELFF. The CDR3 region has the DNA TGCGCCAGCAGCTCCCGACAGGGTTACACCGGGGAGCTGTTTTTT.

The chain joins TRBV5-1 to TRBJ2-7, with a tentative D call TRBD2 (5 bases). The CDR3 totals 15 residues. Per germline, CDR1 SGHRS and CDR2 YFSETQ. The V gene lost 0 bases and the J gene lost 4 bases, with 14 bases spanning the gap. The CDR3 DNA follows: TGCGCCAGCAGCTTGGTTGGTGTCTCGGGGTACGAGCAGTACTTC. Amino acids: CASSLVGVSGYEQYF.

V is TRBV28 and J is TRBJ1-1; 8 nucleotides line up with TRBD1. The germline V gene encodes CDR1 MDHEN and CDR2 SYDVKM. V dropped 4 bases and J dropped 4; count of bases not matched to a gene: 8. CDR3 length: 15 amino acids. DNA for the CDR3: TGTGCCAGCAGTTCCCAGGGGGCGCCGGGCACTGAAGCTTTCTTT. Translating gives CASSSQGAPGTEAFF.

The CDR3 DNA reads TGTGCCAGCAGTGAAAACCAGAACTATGGCTACACCTTC. As protein: CASSENQNYGYTF. The chain combines TRBV6-1 with TRBJ1-2, with unresolved D. From germline, CDR1 is MNHNS and CDR2 SASEGT. Trimming shortened V by 2 bases and J by 2 bases, and 6 bases separated the two germline ends. The CDR3 is made up of 13 amino acids.

Here the CDR3 reads CASSLTTGGYGYTF. The CDR3 coding sequence is TGTGCCAGCAGCCTGACGACAGGGGGGTATGGCTACACCTTC. The chain carries TRBV7-2 and TRBJ1-2; 9 bases fit TRBD1. The germline V gene encodes CDR1 SGHTA and CDR2 FQGNSA. J gave up 5 bases and V 5 bases, and 6 bases lay outside the gene matches. The CDR3 runs to 14 residues.

This chain links TRBV18 with TRBJ2-7, with 10 bases aligning to TRBD1. The CDR3 is 21 residues long. With 4 bases clipped from V and 4 bases from J, the junction kept 25 bases outside the gene matches. The V gene's germline CDR1 is KGHSH and CDR2 LQKENI. CDR3 DNA: TGTGCCAGCTCACTACCGGGACAACCACTAACATTGTGGGGACAGGGGTACGAGCAGTACTTC. This codes for CASSLPGQPLTLWGQGYEQYF.